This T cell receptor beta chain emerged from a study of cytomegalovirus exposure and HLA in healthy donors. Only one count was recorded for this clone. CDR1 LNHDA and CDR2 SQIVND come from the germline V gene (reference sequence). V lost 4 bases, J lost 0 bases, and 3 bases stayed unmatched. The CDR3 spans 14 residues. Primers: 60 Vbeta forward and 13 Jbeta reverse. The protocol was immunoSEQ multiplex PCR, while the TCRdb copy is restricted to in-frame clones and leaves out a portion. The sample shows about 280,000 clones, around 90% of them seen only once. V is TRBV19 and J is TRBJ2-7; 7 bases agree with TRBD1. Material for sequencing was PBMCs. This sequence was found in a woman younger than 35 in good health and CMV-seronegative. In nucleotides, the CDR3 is TGTGCCAGTAGTACCCGGGACAGCTCCTACGAGCAGTACTTC. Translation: CASSTRDSSYEQYF.